Listed here are 3 T cell receptor beta chains from one sample, sequenced in a study of cytomegalovirus exposure and HLA in healthy donors. PCR employed 60 Vbeta and 13 Jbeta primers. TCRdb's table, derived via immunoSEQ multiplex PCR, lists solely in-frame clones and lacks some. The sample has hundreds of thousands of clones, about 90% seen once. Source material: PBMCs. The receptors were sampled from a woman under 30 in good health and CMV-seronegative.

The chain recombines TRBV4-1 with TRBJ1-1; the D gene is possibly TRBD1 (5 bases). The CDR3 spans 13 residues. Per the germline V gene, CDR1 is MGHRA and CDR2 is YSYEKL. V was shortened by 4 bases and J by 7 bases, with 13 bases between the two germline ends. The CDR3 region is CASSPGGEIEAFF. The DNA of the CDR3 is TGCGCCAGCAGCCCCGGGGGGGAAATTGAAGCTTTCTTT.

The chain couples TRBV9 to TRBJ1-1, with D possibly TRBD1 on 5 matching bases. With 0 bases removed from V and 0 bases from J, the gap between germline ends came to 12 bases. CDR1 SGDLS and CDR2 YYNGEE come from the germline V gene. There are 16 residues in the CDR3. This CDR3 is CASSVASGGMNTEAFF. The DNA for the CDR3 is TGTGCCAGCAGCGTAGCTAGCGGGGGAATGAACACTGAAGCTTTCTTT. Full variable domain (rest looked up from reference TRBV9 and TRBJ1-1): DSGVTQTPKHLITATGQRVTLRCSPRSGDLSVYWYQQSLDQGLQFLIQYYNGEERAKGNILERFSAQQFPDLHSELNLSSLELGDSALYFCASSVASGGMNTEAFFGQGTRLTVV.

This chain connects TRBV6-6 to TRBJ1-5; no definite D call. The ends were cut back, 4 bases at V and 5 bases at J, with 15 bases in the middle. The CDR3 length is 15 residues. The V gene's germline CDR1 is MNHNY and CDR2 SVGAGI (reference sequence). CDR3 region: CASSSRPRSDQPQHF. Written as DNA, the CDR3 is TGTGCCAGCAGTTCACGACCCAGGTCGGATCAGCCCCAGCATTTT.